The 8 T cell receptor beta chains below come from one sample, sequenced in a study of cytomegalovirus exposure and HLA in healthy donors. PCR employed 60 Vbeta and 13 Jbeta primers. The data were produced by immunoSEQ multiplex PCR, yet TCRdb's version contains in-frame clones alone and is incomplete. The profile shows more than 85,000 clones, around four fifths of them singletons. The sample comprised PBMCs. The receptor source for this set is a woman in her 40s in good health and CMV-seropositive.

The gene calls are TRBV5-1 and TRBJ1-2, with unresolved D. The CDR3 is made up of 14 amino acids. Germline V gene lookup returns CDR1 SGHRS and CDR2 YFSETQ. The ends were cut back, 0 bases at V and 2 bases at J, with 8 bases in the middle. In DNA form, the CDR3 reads TGCGCCAGCAGCTTGGACCCACAGAACTATGGCTACACCTTC. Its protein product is CASSLDPQNYGYTF.

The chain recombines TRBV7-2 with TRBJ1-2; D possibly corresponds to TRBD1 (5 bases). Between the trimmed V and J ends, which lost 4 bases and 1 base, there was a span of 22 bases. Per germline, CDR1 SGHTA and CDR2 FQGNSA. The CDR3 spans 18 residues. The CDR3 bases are TGTGCCAGCAGCTACCGAACCATGGAGGGAGGGGTTAACTATGGCTACACCTTC. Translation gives CASSYRTMEGGVNYGYTF.

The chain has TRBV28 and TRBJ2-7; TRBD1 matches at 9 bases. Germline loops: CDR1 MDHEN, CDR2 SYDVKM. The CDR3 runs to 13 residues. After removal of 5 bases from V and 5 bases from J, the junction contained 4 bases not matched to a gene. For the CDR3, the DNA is TGTGCCAGCAGTCTGGGACAGGGCAACGAGCAGTACTTC. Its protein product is CASSLGQGNEQYF.

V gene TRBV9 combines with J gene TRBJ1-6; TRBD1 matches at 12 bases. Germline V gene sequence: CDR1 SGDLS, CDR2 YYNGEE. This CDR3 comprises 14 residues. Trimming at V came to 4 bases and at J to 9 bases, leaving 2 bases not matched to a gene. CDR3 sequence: CASSMGQGASPLHF. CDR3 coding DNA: TGTGCCAGCAGCATGGGACAGGGGGCTTCACCCCTCCACTTT.

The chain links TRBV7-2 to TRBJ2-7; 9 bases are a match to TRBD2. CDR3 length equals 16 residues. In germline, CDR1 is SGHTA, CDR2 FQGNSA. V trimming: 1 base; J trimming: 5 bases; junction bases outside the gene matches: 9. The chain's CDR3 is CASSLVGAGGTNEQYF. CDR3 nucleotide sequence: TGTGCCAGCAGCTTAGTCGGGGCGGGGGGGACCAACGAGCAGTACTTC.

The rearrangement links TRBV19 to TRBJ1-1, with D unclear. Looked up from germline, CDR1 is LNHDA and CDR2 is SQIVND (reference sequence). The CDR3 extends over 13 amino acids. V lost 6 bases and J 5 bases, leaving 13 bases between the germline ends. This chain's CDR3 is CASRSWTGTEAFF. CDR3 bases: TGTGCCAGTAGATCCTGGACGGGAACTGAAGCTTTCTTT. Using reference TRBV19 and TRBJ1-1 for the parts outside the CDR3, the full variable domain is DGGITQSPKYLFRKEGQNVTLSCEQNLNHDAMYWYRQDPGQGLRLIYYSQIVNDFQKGDIAEGYSVSREKKESFPLTVTSAQKNPTAFYLCASRSWTGTEAFFGQGTRLTVV.

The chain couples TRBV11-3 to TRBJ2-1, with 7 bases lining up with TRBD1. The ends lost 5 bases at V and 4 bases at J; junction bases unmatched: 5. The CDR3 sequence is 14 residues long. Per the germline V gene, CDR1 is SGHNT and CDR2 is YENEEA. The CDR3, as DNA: TGTGCCAGCAGCGGTCGGACAGGATACAATGAGCAGTTCTTC. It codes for CASSGRTGYNEQFF.

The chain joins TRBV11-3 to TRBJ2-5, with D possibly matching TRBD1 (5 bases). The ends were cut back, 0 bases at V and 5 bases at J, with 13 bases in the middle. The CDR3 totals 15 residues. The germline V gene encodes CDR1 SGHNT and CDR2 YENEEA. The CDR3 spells CASSLEGASMETQYF. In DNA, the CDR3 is TGTGCCAGCAGCTTAGAAGGGGCGTCTATGGAGACCCAGTACTTC. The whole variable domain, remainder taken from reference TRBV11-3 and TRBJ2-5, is EAGVVQSPRYKIIEKKQPVAFWCNPISGHNTLYWYLQNLGQGPELLIRYENEEAVDDSQLPKDRFSAERLKGVDSTLKIQPAELGDSAVYLCASSLEGASMETQYFGPGTRLLVL.